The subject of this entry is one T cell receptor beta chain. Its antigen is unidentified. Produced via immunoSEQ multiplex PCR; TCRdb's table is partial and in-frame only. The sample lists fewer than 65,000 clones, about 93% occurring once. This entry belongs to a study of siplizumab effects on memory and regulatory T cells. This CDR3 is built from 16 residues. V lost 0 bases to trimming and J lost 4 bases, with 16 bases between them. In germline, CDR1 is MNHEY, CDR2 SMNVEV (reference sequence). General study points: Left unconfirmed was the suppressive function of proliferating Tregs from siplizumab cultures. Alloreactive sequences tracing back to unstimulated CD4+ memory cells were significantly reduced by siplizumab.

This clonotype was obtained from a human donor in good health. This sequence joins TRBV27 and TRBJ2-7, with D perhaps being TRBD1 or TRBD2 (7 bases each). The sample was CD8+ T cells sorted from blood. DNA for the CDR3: TGTGCCAGCAGTTTATCCAGGGGGGGCGGACCTTACGAGCAGTACTTC. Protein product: CASSLSRGGGPYEQYF.